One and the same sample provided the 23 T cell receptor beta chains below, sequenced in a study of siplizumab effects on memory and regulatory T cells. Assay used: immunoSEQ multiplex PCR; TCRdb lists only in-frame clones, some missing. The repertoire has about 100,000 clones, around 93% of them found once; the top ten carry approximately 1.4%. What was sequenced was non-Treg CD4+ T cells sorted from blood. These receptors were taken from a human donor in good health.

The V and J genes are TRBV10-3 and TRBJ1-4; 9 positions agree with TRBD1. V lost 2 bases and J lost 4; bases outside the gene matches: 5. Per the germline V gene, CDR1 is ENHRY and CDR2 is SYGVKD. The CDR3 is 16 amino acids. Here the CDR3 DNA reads TGTGCCATCAGTGAGGCAGCGGGACAGGGTAATGAAAAACTGTTTTTT. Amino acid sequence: CAISEAAGQGNEKLFF.

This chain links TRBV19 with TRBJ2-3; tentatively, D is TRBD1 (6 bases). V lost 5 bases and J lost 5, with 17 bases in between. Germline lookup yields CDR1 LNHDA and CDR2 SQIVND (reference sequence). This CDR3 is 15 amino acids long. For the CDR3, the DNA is TGTGCCAGTAGTGCTTACAGGGCGATAGGAGATACGCAGTATTTT. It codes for CASSAYRAIGDTQYF.

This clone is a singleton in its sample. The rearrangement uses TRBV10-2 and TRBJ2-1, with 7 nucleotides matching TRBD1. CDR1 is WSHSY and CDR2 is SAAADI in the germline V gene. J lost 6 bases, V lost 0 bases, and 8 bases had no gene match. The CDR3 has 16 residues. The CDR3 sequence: CASSESFGEGANEQFF. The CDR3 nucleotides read TGCGCCAGCAGTGAGTCGTTCGGAGAGGGGGCCAATGAGCAGTTCTTC.

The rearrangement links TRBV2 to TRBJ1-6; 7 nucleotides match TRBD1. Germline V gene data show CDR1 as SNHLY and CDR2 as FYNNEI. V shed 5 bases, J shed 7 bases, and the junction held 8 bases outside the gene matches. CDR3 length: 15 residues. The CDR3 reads CASSPDRVQNSPLHF. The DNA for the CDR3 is TGTGCCAGCAGTCCAGACAGGGTACAGAATTCACCCCTCCACTTT. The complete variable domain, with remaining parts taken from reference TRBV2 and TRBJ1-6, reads EPEVTQTPSHQVTQMGQEVILRCVPISNHLYFYWYRQILGQKVEFLVSFYNNEISEKSEIFDDQFSVERPDGSNFTLKIRSTKLEDSAMYFCASSPDRVQNSPLHFGNGTRLTVT.

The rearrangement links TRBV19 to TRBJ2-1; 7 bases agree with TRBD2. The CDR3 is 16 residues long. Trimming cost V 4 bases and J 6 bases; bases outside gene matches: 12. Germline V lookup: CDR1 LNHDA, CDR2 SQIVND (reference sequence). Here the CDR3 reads CASSTLGRGGANEQFF. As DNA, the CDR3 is TGTGCCAGTAGTACCCTAGGGAGGGGAGGGGCCAATGAGCAGTTCTTC.

CDR3 DNA sequence: TGTGCCAGCAGCCCAGGACTAGCGGGAGTTGGTGAGCAGTACTTC. Encoded protein: CASSPGLAGVGEQYF. The chain combines TRBV7-2 with TRBJ2-7; 13 bases are a match to TRBD2. This CDR3 comprises 15 residues. V lost 5 bases and J lost 7; bases outside the gene matches: 8. The germline CDR1 and CDR2 sequences are SGHTA and FQGNSA.

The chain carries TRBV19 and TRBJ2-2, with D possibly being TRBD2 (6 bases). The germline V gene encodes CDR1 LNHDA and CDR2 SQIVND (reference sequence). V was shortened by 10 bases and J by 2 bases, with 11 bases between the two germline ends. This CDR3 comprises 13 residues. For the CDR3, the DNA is TGTGCCACCGCCGGGACTAACACCGGGGAGCTGTTTTTT. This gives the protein CATAGTNTGELFF.

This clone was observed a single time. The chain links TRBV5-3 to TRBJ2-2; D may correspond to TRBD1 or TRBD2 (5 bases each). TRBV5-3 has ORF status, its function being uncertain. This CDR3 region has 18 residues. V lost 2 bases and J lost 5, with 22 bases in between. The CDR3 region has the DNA TGTGCCAGAAGCTTCCGACAATCAAGAGGGACGGAGACCGGGGAGCTGTTTTTT. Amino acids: CARSFRQSRGTETGELFF.

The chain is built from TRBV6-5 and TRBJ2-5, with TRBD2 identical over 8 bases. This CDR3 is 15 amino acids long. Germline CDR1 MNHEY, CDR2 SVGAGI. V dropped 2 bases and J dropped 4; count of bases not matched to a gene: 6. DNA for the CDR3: TGTGCCAGCAGTTACGGAGCGGGAGAGTCAGAGACCCAGTACTTC. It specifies CASSYGAGESETQYF.

Here the CDR3 DNA reads TGTGCCAGCAGGATTCGCGGGACACCCAACAATGAGCAGTTCTTC. Its protein is CASRIRGTPNNEQFF. V usage is TRBV6-5 and J usage is TRBJ2-1; D is possibly TRBD1 or TRBD2 (6 bases each). Trimming stripped 6 bases from V and 5 bases from J, with 17 bases between. The CDR3 contains 15 residues. Germline V CDR1 and CDR2: MNHEY, SVGAGI.

The CDR3 coding sequence is TGTGCCAGCAGTGAACGGGAGTTTGGCGGGAGAGGGAATGAGCAGTTCTTC. Protein: CASSEREFGGRGNEQFF. The rearrangement uses TRBV2 and TRBJ2-1; 7 nucleotides agree with TRBD2. V dropped 2 bases and J dropped 7; count of bases not matched to a gene: 14. Germline loops: CDR1 SNHLY, CDR2 FYNNEI. The CDR3 sequence is 17 residues long.

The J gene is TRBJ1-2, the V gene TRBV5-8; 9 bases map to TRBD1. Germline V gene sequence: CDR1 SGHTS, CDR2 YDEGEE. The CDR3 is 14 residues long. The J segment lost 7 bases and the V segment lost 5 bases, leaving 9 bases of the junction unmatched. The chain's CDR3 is CASRLDRGRSGYTF. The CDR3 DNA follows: TGTGCCAGCAGACTGGACAGGGGACGGAGTGGCTACACCTTC.

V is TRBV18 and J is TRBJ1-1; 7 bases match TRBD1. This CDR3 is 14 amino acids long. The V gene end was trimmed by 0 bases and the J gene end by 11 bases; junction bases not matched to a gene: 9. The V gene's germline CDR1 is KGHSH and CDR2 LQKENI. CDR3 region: CASSPPGGGGFAFF. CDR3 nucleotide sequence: TGTGCCAGCTCACCACCGGGAGGGGGCGGATTTGCTTTCTTT.

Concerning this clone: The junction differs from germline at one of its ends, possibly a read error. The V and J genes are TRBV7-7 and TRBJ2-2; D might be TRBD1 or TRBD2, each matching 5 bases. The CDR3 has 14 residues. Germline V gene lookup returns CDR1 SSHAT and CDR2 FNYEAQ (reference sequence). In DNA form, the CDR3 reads TGTGCTAGCAGCTTATTGGGGGACACCGGGGAGCTGTTTTTT. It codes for CASSLLGDTGELFF.

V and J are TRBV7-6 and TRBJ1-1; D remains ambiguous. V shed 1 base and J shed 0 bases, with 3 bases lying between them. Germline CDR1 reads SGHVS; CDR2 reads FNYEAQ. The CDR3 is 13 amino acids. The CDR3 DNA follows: TGTGCCAGCAGCTTAGACGTGAACACTGAAGCTTTCTTT. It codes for CASSLDVNTEAFF.

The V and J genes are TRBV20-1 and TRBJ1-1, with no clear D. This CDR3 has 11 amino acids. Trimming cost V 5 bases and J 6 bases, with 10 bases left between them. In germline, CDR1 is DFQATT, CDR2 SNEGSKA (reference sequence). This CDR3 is CSAWTASEAFF. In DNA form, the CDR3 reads TGCAGTGCTTGGACGGCTTCTGAAGCTTTCTTT.

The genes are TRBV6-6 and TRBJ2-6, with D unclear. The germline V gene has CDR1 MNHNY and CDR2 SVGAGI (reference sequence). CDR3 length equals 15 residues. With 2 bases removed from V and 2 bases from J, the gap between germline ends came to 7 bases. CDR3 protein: CASSYRAAGANVLTF. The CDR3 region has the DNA TGTGCCAGCAGTTACAGGGCAGCTGGGGCCAACGTCCTGACTTTC.

For the CDR3, the DNA is TGCGCCAGCAGCCTTAGCGGGAGTACCAAAAACATTCAGTACTTC. Protein: CASSLSGSTKNIQYF. V and J are TRBV5-1 and TRBJ2-4; TRBD2 aligns across 9 bases. After removal of 4 bases from V and 2 bases from J, the junction contained 4 bases not matched to a gene. Germline V gene lookup returns CDR1 SGHRS and CDR2 YFSETQ. The CDR3 is made up of 15 amino acids. Using reference TRBV5-1 and TRBJ2-4 for the parts outside the CDR3, the full variable domain is KAGVTQTPRYLIKTRGQQVTLSCSPISGHRSVSWYQQTPGQGLQFLFEYFSETQRNKGNFPGRFSGRQFSNSRSEMNVSTLELGDSALYLCASSLSGSTKNIQYFGAGTRLSVL.

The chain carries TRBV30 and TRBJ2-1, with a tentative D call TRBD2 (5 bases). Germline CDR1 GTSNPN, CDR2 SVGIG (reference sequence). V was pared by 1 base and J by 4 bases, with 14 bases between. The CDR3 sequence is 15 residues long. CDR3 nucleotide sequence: TGTGCCTGGAGTGGCCCGGGCGGGCTGTACAATGAGCAGTTCTTC. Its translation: CAWSGPGGLYNEQFF.

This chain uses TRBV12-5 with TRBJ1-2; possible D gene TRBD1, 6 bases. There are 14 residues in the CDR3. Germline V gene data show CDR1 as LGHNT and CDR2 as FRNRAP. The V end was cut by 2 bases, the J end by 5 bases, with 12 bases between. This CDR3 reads CASGLYSGEYGYTF. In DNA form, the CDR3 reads TGTGCTAGTGGTTTGTATTCAGGGGAGTATGGCTACACCTTC. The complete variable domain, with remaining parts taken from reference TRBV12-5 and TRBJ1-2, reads DARVTQTPRHKVTEMGQEVTMRCQPILGHNTVFWYRQTMMQGLELLAYFRNRAPLDDSGMPKDRFSAEMPDATLATLKIQPSEPRDSAVYFCASGLYSGEYGYTFGSGTRLTVV.

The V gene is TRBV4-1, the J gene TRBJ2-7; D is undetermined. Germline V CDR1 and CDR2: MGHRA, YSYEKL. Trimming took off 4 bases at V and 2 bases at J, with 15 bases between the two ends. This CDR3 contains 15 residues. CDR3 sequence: CASSPRQARAYEQYF. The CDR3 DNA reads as TGCGCCAGCAGCCCTCGGCAGGCTAGGGCCTACGAGCAGTACTTC.

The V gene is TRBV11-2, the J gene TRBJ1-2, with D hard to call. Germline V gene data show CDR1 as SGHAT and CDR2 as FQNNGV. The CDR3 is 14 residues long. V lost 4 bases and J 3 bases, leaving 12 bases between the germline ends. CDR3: CASSSPGAYYGYTF. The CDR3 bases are TGTGCCAGCAGCTCCCCGGGCGCATACTATGGCTACACCTTC.

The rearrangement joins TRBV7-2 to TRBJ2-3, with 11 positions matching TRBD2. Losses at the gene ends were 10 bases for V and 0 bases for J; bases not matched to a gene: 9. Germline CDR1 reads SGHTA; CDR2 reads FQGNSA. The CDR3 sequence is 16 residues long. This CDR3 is CATGSGRARSTDTQYF. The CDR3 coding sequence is TGTGCCACGGGTAGCGGGAGGGCACGAAGCACAGATACGCAGTATTTT.